These 14 T cell receptor beta chains were all obtained from the same sample, sequenced in a study of T-cell memory formation after mild COVID-19. One entry per CDR3 protein, called by TCRdb with MiXCR from the 5' RACE reads. The sample includes about 470,000 distinct CDR3 sequences, 25% seen only once; the top ten take roughly an eighth. Sequences were obtained from PBMCs or a T cell subset sorted from them (not recorded which). The receptors derive from an adult woman who had mild COVID-19 (a few samples of this study predate the infection). Cell type and time point are not known.

This clonotype showed up just a few times. The CDR3 sequence is CATSEVGGAGQPQHF. In DNA form, the CDR3 reads TGTGCCACCAGTGAGGTCGGGGGGGCCGGGCAGCCCCAGCATTTT. The chain links TRBV24-1 to TRBJ1-5; possible D gene TRBD1, 6 bases. The germline V gene has CDR1 KGHDR and CDR2 SFDVKD. The CDR3 is made up of 15 amino acids. With 4 bases removed from V and 7 bases from J, the gap between germline ends came to 16 bases.

This clonotype appeared a few times. The V gene is TRBV20-1, the J gene TRBJ2-6; TRBD1 matches 7 bases. Germline CDR1 reads DFQATT; CDR2 reads SNEGSKA (reference sequence). Germline trimming cut 5 bases from V and 0 bases from J; bases unmatched to any gene: 4. CDR3 length: 15 amino acids. CDR3 region: CSARQGSSGANVLTF. CDR3 in DNA: TGCAGTGCTCGACAGGGTAGCTCTGGGGCCAACGTCCTGACTTTC.

This clonotype has just a few counts. V and J are TRBV12-3 or TRBV12-4 and TRBJ2-2, with 8 positions matching TRBD1. This CDR3 comprises 16 residues. After removal of 5 bases from V and 1 base from J, the junction contained 6 bases not matched to a gene. As DNA, the CDR3 is TGTGCCAGCAGTCCCCTGACAGGGGTGAACACCGGGGAGCTGTTTTTT. Encoded protein: CASSPLTGVNTGELFF.

The chain couples TRBV5-6 to TRBJ1-1; D may be TRBD1 (5 bases). The CDR3 spans 20 residues. V lost 5 bases, J lost 4 bases, and 33 bases lay in between. The germline CDR1 and CDR2 sequences are SGHDT and YYEEEE. CDR3 protein: CASRGGEGEGTTYTLTEAFF. The CDR3 DNA reads as TGTGCCAGCAGAGGTGGGGAAGGGGAGGGTACCACTTACACTCTCACTGAAGCTTTCTTT.

The chain links TRBV7-2 to TRBJ1-5, with 10 nucleotides matching TRBD1. CDR3 size: 15 residues. J lost 3 bases, V lost 5 bases, and 4 bases had no gene match. CDR1 is SGHTA and CDR2 is FQGNSA in the germline V gene. The CDR3 here is CASSATGGYNQPQHF. The CDR3 DNA is TGTGCCAGCAGCGCGACAGGGGGCTACAATCAGCCCCAGCATTTT.

The chain links TRBV5-8 to TRBJ1-1; D is unresolved. Trimming removed 2 bases from V and 5 bases from J, with 7 bases in between. The germline gives CDR1 SGHTS, CDR2 YDEGEE. The length of the CDR3 is 12 residues. The CDR3 bases are TGTGCCAGCAGCTTCCCCCGAACTGAAGCTTTCTTT. Amino acid sequence: CASSFPRTEAFF.

CDR3 coding DNA: TGCGCCAGCAGCGAGGGACAGGGGGCCTACTACTACAATGAGCAGTTCTTC. This translates into CASSEGQGAYYYNEQFF. This chain connects TRBV5-1 to TRBJ2-1; 12 bases are a match to TRBD1. The trim removed 4 bases at V and 3 bases at J, leaving 8 bases unmatched. Germline V gives CDR1 SGHRS, CDR2 YFSETQ. The CDR3 is 17 residues long.

This clonotype was recorded once. J is TRBJ1-5 and V is TRBV12-3 or TRBV12-4; a weak D match, TRBD1 (6 bases). Trimming took off 5 bases at V and 3 bases at J, with 11 bases between the two ends. This CDR3 has 14 residues. For the CDR3, the DNA is TGTGCCAGCAGTCCAACAGGGAACAATCAGCCCCAGCATTTT. The encoded protein is CASSPTGNNQPQHF.

This clonotype was detected a few times. The chain carries TRBV24-1 and TRBJ2-1; D is uncertain. Trimming pared 7 bases from V and 0 bases from J, leaving 3 bases between. The CDR3 totals 12 residues. From germline, CDR1 is KGHDR and CDR2 SFDVKD. CDR3 amino acids: CATRSSYNEQFF. For the CDR3, the DNA is TGTGCCACCAGGAGCTCCTACAATGAGCAGTTCTTC.

This clonotype has just a few counts. The gene calls are TRBV7-9 and TRBJ2-3; weak D call: TRBD1 (5 bases). Per the germline V gene, CDR1 is SEHNR and CDR2 is FQNEAQ (reference sequence). The V gene lost 5 bases and the J gene lost 0 bases, with 21 bases spanning the gap. The length of the CDR3 is 18 residues. The CDR3 DNA sequence: TGTGCCAGCAGCGGACCTGAAGGGGATCCCAGCAGCACAGATACGCAGTATTTT. This translates into CASSGPEGDPSSTDTQYF.

The table lists this clonotype with many counts. The rearrangement uses TRBV5-1 and TRBJ2-3; maybe TRBD2 (7 bases). This CDR3 is built from 17 residues. CDR1 is SGHRS and CDR2 is YFSETQ in the germline V gene. V lost 5 bases, J lost 7 bases, and 26 bases lay in between. The CDR3 loop is CASRDQWGGPSSNTQYF. For the CDR3, the DNA is TGCGCCAGCAGGGACCAATGGGGGGGGCCGAGTTCGAATACGCAGTATTTT.

The sample holds a few counts of this clonotype. At one boundary the junction diverges from the germline segment, which might be a read error. V is TRBV7-9 and J is TRBJ1-1; D remains unclear. The CDR3 sequence is 14 residues long. The germline V gene encodes CDR1 SEHNR and CDR2 FQNEAQ (reference sequence). CDR3 bases: TGTGCCAGCGGCTTATCCATGACGAACACTGAAGCTTTCTTT. Translated, it gives CASGLSMTNTEAFF.

This clonotype was counted between two and nine times. This chain uses TRBV7-8 with TRBJ1-1; D gene uncertain. The V gene's germline CDR1 is SGHVS and CDR2 FQNEAQ. CDR3 size: 15 residues. V was shortened by 5 bases and J by 0 bases, with 13 bases between the two germline ends. This CDR3 reads CASSGHGQLNTEAFF. DNA of the CDR3: TGTGCCAGCAGCGGGCACGGGCAGTTGAACACTGAAGCTTTCTTT.

Points on this clonotype: The junction departs from the called germline gene at one end, perhaps through a read error. J is TRBJ2-7 and V is TRBV12-5, with D possibly TRBD1 on 5 matching bases. CDR1 is LGHNT and CDR2 is FRNRAP in the germline V gene. This CDR3 contains 13 residues. Written as DNA, the CDR3 is TGTGCTAGTGCTTTGGGGCTAGTTTACGAGCAGTACTTC. Its protein product is CASALGLVYEQYF.